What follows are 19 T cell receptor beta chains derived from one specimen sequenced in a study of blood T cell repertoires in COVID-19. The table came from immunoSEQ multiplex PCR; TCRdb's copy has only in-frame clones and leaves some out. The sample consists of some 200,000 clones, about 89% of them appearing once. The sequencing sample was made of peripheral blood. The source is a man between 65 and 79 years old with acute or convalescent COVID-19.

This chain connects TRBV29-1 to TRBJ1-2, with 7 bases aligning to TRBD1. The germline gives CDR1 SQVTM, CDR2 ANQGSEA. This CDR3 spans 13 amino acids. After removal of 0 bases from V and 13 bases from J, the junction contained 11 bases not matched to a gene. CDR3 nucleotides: TGCAGCGTTGAAGAACAGGGGAATCTCCGTGGCACCTTC. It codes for CSVEEQGNLRGTF. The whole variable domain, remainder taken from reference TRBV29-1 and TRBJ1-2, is SAVISQKPSRDICQRGTSLTIQCQVDSQVTMMFWYRQQPGQSLTLIATANQGSEATYESGFVIDKFPISRPNLTFSTLTVSNMSPEDSSIYLCSVEEQGNLRGTFGSGTRLTVV.

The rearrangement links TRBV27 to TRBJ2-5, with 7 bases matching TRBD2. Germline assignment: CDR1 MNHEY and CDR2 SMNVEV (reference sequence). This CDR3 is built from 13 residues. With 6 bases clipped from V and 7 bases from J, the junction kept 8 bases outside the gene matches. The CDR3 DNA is TGTGCCAGCAGGACGAGCGGGGAAGGGACCCAGTACTTC. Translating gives CASRTSGEGTQYF.

CDR3 region: CASSLSSTGKNIQYF. CDR3 nucleotide sequence: TGTGCCAGCAGTTTATCCTCGACAGGAAAAAACATTCAGTACTTC. This chain links TRBV28 with TRBJ2-4; tentatively, D is TRBD1 (6 bases). V was shortened by 1 base and J by 4 bases, with 11 bases between the two germline ends. The CDR3 covers 15 residues. Looked up from germline, CDR1 is MDHEN and CDR2 is SYDVKM.

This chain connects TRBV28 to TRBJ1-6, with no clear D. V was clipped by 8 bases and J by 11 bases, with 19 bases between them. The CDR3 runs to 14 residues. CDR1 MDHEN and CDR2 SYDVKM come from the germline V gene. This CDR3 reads CASDEILREAPLHF. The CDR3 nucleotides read TGTGCCAGCGACGAGATTTTGCGCGAGGCACCCCTCCACTTT.

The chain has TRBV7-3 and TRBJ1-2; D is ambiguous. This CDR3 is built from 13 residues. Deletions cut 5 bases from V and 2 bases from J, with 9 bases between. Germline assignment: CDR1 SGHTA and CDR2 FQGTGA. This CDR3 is CASSISRNYGYTF. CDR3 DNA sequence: TGTGCCAGCAGCATATCCCGGAACTATGGCTACACCTTC.

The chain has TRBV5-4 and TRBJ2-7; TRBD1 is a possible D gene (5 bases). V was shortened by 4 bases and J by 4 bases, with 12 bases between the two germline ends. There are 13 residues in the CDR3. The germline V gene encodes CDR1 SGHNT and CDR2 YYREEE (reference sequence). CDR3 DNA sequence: TGTGCCAGCAGCACCTCGACAGCTTACGAGCAGTACTTC. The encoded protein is CASSTSTAYEQYF.

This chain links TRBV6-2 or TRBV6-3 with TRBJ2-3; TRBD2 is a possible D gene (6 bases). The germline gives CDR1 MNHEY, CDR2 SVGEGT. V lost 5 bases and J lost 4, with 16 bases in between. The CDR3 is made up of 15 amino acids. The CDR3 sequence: CASSDRGGAPDTQYF. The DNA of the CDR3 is TGTGCCAGCAGTGACCGGGGCGGGGCGCCAGATACGCAGTATTTT.

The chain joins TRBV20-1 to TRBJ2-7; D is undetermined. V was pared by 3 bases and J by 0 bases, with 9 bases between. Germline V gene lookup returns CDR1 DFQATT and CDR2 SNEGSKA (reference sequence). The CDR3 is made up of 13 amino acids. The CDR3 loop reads CSASVLSSYEQYF. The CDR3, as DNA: TGCAGTGCTAGTGTACTAAGCTCCTACGAGCAGTACTTC.

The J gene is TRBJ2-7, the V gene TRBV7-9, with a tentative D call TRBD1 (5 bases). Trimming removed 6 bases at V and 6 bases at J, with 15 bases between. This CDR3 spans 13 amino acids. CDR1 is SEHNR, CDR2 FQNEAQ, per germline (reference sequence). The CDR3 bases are TGTGCCAGCAGTTTTCTAGGGGCGCGCGAGCAGTACTTC. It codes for CASSFLGAREQYF.

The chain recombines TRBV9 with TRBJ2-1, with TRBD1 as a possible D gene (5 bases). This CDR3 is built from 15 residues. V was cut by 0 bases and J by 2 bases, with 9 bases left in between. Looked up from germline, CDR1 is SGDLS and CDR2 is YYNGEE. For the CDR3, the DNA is TGTGCCAGCAGCGTAGGGGGCCTAACCTACAATGAGCAGTTCTTC. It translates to CASSVGGLTYNEQFF.

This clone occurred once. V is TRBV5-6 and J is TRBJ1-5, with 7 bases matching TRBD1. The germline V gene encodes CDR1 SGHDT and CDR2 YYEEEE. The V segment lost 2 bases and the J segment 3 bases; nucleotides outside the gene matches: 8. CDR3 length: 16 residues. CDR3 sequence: CASSLQQGMDNQPQHF. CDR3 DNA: TGTGCCAGCAGCTTACAACAGGGGATGGACAATCAGCCCCAGCATTTT.

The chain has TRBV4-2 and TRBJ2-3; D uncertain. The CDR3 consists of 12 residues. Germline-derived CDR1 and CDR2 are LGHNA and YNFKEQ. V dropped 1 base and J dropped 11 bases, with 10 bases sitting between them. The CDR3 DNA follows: TGTGCCAGCAGCCAAGTGATGAGTAAGCAGTATTTT. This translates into CASSQVMSKQYF.

The CDR3 nucleotides read TGTGCCAGCAGCGTATTTAGCGGGGGGGCCCCAGATACGCAGTATTTT. Translating it yields CASSVFSGGAPDTQYF. The rearrangement links TRBV9 to TRBJ2-3; 11 positions agree with TRBD2. Germline-derived CDR1 and CDR2 are SGDLS and YYNGEE. V dropped 1 base and J dropped 4; count of bases not matched to a gene: 5. The CDR3 has 16 amino acids.

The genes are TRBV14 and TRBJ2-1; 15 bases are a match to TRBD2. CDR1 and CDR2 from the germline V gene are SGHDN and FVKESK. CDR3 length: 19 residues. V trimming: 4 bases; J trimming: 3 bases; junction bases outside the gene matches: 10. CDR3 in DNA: TGTGCCAGCAGCCCCCGGAGGACTAGCGGGGGGGTACACTACAATGAGCAGTTCTTC. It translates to CASSPRRTSGGVHYNEQFF.

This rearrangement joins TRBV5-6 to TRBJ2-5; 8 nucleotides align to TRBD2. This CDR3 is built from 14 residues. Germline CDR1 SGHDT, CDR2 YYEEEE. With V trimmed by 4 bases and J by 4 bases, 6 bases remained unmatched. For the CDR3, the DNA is TGTGCCAGCAGCGTCGGGGGGGCCGTAGAGACCCAGTACTTC. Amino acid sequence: CASSVGGAVETQYF.

CDR3 sequence: CAIPKQPGGQSNYGYTF. The CDR3 bases are TGTGCCATCCCAAAGCAACCAGGCGGACAATCTAACTATGGCTACACCTTC. The rearrangement uses TRBV10-3 and TRBJ1-2; weak D call: TRBD1 (5 bases). This CDR3 has 17 residues. Trimming removed 8 bases from V and 0 bases from J, with 22 bases in between. Germline CDR1 and CDR2: ENHRY and SYGVKD.

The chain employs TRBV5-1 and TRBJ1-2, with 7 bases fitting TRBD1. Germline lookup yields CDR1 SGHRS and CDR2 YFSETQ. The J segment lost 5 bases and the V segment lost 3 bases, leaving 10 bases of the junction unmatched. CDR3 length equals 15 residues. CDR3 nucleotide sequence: TGCGCCAGCAGCTACCGGGACAGTGCGTTTTATGGCTACACCTTC. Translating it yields CASSYRDSAFYGYTF.

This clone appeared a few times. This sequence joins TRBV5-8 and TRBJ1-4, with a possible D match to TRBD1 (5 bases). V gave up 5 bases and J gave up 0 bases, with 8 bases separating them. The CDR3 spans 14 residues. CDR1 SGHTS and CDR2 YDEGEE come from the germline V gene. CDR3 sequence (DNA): TGTGCCAGCAGTCGGGGGACAACTAATGAAAAACTGTTTTTT. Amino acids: CASSRGTTNEKLFF.

The CDR3 loop reads CASSELTSGSEQFF. CDR3 sequence (DNA): TGTGCCAGCAGTGAGTTGACTAGCGGAAGTGAGCAGTTCTTC. The V call is TRBV2, the J call TRBJ2-1; 9 nucleotides align to TRBD2. From germline, CDR1 is SNHLY and CDR2 FYNNEI. The CDR3 has 14 amino acids. V trimming: 3 bases; J trimming: 9 bases; junction bases outside the gene matches: 6.